A single sample is the source of the 16 T cell receptor beta chains below, sequenced in a study of T cells in Graves' hyperthyroidism and ophthalmopathy. RNA transcripts yielded amplified TCR beta CDR3 regions. The primer set for the first-round RT-PCR of the TCR CDR3 was HTBI. MiXCR was run by TCRdb on the multiplex PCR reads, yielding one entry per CDR3 protein. The table has 400,000 to 450,000 distinct CDR3 sequences, roughly 14% seen once. The sample taken for sequencing was blood. The receptors here all came from a man between 18 and 35 years old with Graves' ophthalmopathy.

The chain employs TRBV7-8 and TRBJ1-5; D is perhaps TRBD1 (6 bases). Trimming removed 1 base at V and 7 bases at J, with 11 bases between. Germline V gives CDR1 SGHVS, CDR2 FQNEAQ. CDR3 length equals 14 residues. The CDR3 region is CASSLVRGGQPQHF. In DNA form, the CDR3 reads TGTGCCAGCAGCTTAGTCAGGGGAGGCCAGCCCCAGCATTTT.

This clonotype was counted once. Just one base apart from a much larger clone, this may be a read error. In this CDR3 the conserved last residue, phenylalanine or tryptophan, is missing, so a read error is likely. The rearrangement links TRBV12-3 or TRBV12-4 to TRBJ1-5; no clear D gene. The CDR3 length is 15 residues. Trimming shortened V by 3 bases and J by 1 base, and 10 bases separated the two germline ends. In DNA form, the CDR3 reads TGTGCCAGCAGTTTTTTTGGCAGGAGCAATCAGCCCCAGCATTGT. This translates into CASSFFGRSNQPQHC.

This clonotype was observed at least ten times. The V and J genes are TRBV6-4 and TRBJ2-5; TRBD2 matches at 9 bases. V was pared by 4 bases and J by 1 base, with 4 bases of the junction left unmatched. The CDR3 totals 15 residues. Germline CDR1 is MRHNA and CDR2 is SNTAGT. The CDR3 DNA reads TGTGCCAGCAGTGTAGAAGCGGGGGGCCAAGAGACCCAGTACTTC. It is translated as CASSVEAGGQETQYF.

This clonotype occurred many times. The V call is TRBV12-3 or TRBV12-4, the J call TRBJ2-1; 9 nucleotides align to TRBD1. CDR3 size: 16 residues. The junction had 13 bases not matched to a gene; V was cut back by 5 bases and J by 8 bases. The CDR3 coding sequence is TGTGCCAGCAGTCTCCCGGGACAGGGAAGTTTGCATGAGCAGTTCTTC. Amino acid sequence: CASSLPGQGSLHEQFF.

The gene calls are TRBV19 and TRBJ2-7, with D unresolved. The V end was cut by 3 bases, the J end by 3 bases, with 15 bases between. The CDR3 consists of 15 residues. The V gene's germline CDR1 is LNHDA and CDR2 SQIVND (reference sequence). The CDR3 DNA is TGTGCCAGTAGTATCTCTAACTCCCAATTCTACGAGCAGTACTTC. This sequence encodes CASSISNSQFYEQYF.

The chain is built from TRBV25-1 and TRBJ2-3; D possibly corresponds to TRBD2 (6 bases). The CDR3 is 16 amino acids. Per the germline V gene, CDR1 is MGHDK and CDR2 is SYGVNS. V gave up 2 bases and J gave up 1 base, with 13 bases separating them. As DNA, the CDR3 is TGTGCCAGCAGTGAACTCGGGGGAGGCCGCACAGATACGCAGTATTTT. Protein sequence: CASSELGGGRTDTQYF.

This clonotype was observed a single time. The J gene is TRBJ2-7, the V gene TRBV11-2, with TRBD2 identical over 16 bases. Germline V gene lookup returns CDR1 SGHAT and CDR2 FQNNGV. Trimming at V came to 4 bases and at J to 6 bases, leaving 12 bases not matched to a gene. This CDR3 spans 18 amino acids. CDR3 residues: CASSSGLAGGPGRVEQYF. The CDR3 DNA is TGTGCCAGCAGCTCGGGACTAGCGGGAGGGCCAGGTCGGGTCGAGCAGTACTTC. Combining the CDR3 with reference TRBV11-2 and TRBJ2-7 gives the whole variable domain EAGVAQSPRYKIIEKRQSVAFWCNPISGHATLYWYQQILGQGPKLLIQFQNNGVVDDSQLPKDRFSAERLKGVDSTLKIQPAKLEDSAVYLCASSSGLAGGPGRVEQYFGPGTRLTVT.

This clonotype occurred many times. The chain uses TRBV20-1 and TRBJ1-2, with TRBD1 as a possible D gene (5 bases). The CDR3 spans 12 residues. V lost 6 bases and J 8 bases, leaving 16 bases between the germline ends. The germline gives CDR1 DFQATT, CDR2 SNEGSKA (reference sequence). CDR3 protein: CSAEGRALGYTF. The CDR3, as DNA: TGCAGTGCGGAGGGCAGGGCCTTGGGCTACACCTTC.

This clonotype was counted ten times or more. V and J are TRBV5-1 and TRBJ2-3; D is tentatively TRBD1 or TRBD2 (6 bases each). V was cut by 6 bases and J by 4 bases, with 18 bases left in between. CDR3 length equals 15 residues. Germline V gene data show CDR1 as SGHRS and CDR2 as YFSETQ. For the CDR3, the DNA is TGCGCCAGCAAATTGGGACTGCAGGGGCCAGATACGCAGTATTTT. Its protein is CASKLGLQGPDTQYF.

This clonotype was recorded at least ten times. This chain joins TRBV7-6 and TRBJ2-7, with D perhaps matching TRBD1 (6 bases). CDR1 is SGHVS and CDR2 is FNYEAQ in the germline V gene. This CDR3 comprises 16 residues. V was cut by 2 bases and J by 1 base, with 15 bases left in between. In nucleotides, the CDR3 is TGTGCCAGCAGCTTAACGGCTAGGACAGAATCCTACGAGCAGTACTTC. Amino acids: CASSLTARTESYEQYF.

This clonotype was seen a handful of times. The CDR3 bases are TGTGCCAGCAGCGAAGGACTGCCCTATGGCTACACCTTC. It specifies CASSEGLPYGYTF. The genes are TRBV5-6 and TRBJ1-2; D gene uncertain. The V end was cut by 4 bases, the J end by 4 bases, with 11 bases between. Germline V gene data show CDR1 as SGHDT and CDR2 as YYEEEE. The CDR3 is made up of 13 amino acids.

CDR3: CASMAWKVQYF. The CDR3 DNA reads TGTGCCAGCATGGCGTGGAAGGTTCAGTACTTC. The V gene is TRBV6-2 or TRBV6-3, the J gene TRBJ2-5; D is unclear. CDR1 MNHEY and CDR2 SVGEGT come from the germline V gene. V was cut by 7 bases and J by 11 bases, with 14 bases left in between. This CDR3 contains 11 residues.

Ten or more counts support this clonotype. The chain uses TRBV20-1 and TRBJ1-4; no clear D. CDR3 length equals 16 residues. Germline CDR1 DFQATT, CDR2 SNEGSKA (reference sequence). V dropped 0 bases and J dropped 0 bases, with 11 bases sitting between them. This CDR3 reads CSARDPSVATNEKLFF. The CDR3 bases are TGCAGTGCTAGAGATCCCTCAGTTGCAACTAATGAAAAACTGTTTTTT.

J is TRBJ2-7 and V is TRBV7-9; D is unclear. V was trimmed by 3 bases and J by 3 bases, leaving 9 bases between them. The CDR3 extends over 13 amino acids. Germline V gene data show CDR1 as SEHNR and CDR2 as FQNEAQ (reference sequence). Here the CDR3 DNA reads TGTGCCAGCAGCTTGGATTTGGTCTACGAGCAGTACTTC. Encoded protein: CASSLDLVYEQYF.

V is TRBV2 and J is TRBJ1-1; D unresolved. The CDR3 loop spans 15 amino acids. CDR1 is SNHLY and CDR2 is FYNNEI in the germline V gene. V was cut by 5 bases and J by 1 base, with 14 bases left in between. The CDR3 protein is CASSLSLHTNTEAFF. CDR3 DNA sequence: TGTGCCAGCAGTTTATCCCTTCATACGAACACTGAAGCTTTCTTT.

This clonotype was detected a few times. The chain couples TRBV19 to TRBJ2-2; the D gene is possibly TRBD1 (6 bases). Germline CDR1 and CDR2: LNHDA and SQIVND (reference sequence). CDR3 length: 15 residues. The germline V and J ends were trimmed by 6 bases and 3 bases, with 14 bases remaining between them. As DNA, the CDR3 is TGTGCCAGTAGCGCAGGGGATCGTTACACCGGGGAGCTGTTTTTT. Its translation: CASSAGDRYTGELFF. The full variable domain, with the rest looked up from reference TRBV19 and TRBJ2-2, is DGGITQSPKYLFRKEGQNVTLSCEQNLNHDAMYWYRQDPGQGLRLIYYSQIVNDFQKGDIAEGYSVSREKKESFPLTVTSAQKNPTAFYLCASSAGDRYTGELFFGEGSRLTVL.